This T cell receptor (beta chain) comes out of a study of CD8+ T cells in alopecia areata (dated by TCRdb to about 2018). Background for the entire study: High-throughput TCRbeta sequencing was used to examine T cell clonal expansion in alopecia areata in both the C3H/HeJ mouse model and human patients. TCRbeta CDR3 regions were amplified by immunoSEQ multiplex PCR using 35 Vbeta forward and 13 Jbeta reverse primers. Scalp clonality was compared among normal scalp (n=4), patchy alopecia areata scalp (n=8), and alopecia totalis/universalis scalp (n=8). RNA was extracted with the PAXgene miRNA kit for fixed scalp, the miRNeasy kit for PBMCs, and the RNeasy kit for mouse skin. In humans, TCRbeta sequencing was performed on scalp tissue and on sorted CD4+ and CD8+ peripheral blood T cells from healthy controls and from patients with patchy or totalis/universalis alopecia areata. The investigation overall reported the following: Compared with mice, TCR sequences shared between patients were less clear, possibly partly because of HLA diversity across the patient population. Scalp TCR repertoire analysis is complicated because resident alphabeta T cells in normal human skin are also sequenced, whereas mouse skin is dominated by gammadelta T cells. Higher clonality and more expanded CD8+ clones were observed in lesional scalp than in normal scalp, particularly in alopecia totalis/universalis, a finding suggestive of antigenic drive.

Libraries were constructed by the immunoSEQ multiplex PCR assay. For TCR sequencing, RNA was extracted from every sample and reverse transcribed into cDNA to serve as template. SuperScript III was used for first-strand cDNA synthesis, primed with a 2:1 mix of oligo-dT and random hexamers. A synthetic immune receptor repertoire was used to gauge amplification bias, and whatever bias remained was removed computationally. In the source study's methods: After raw reads were preprocessed to remove errors, the CDR3 was defined following IMGT conventions as running from the conserved cysteine to phenylalanine. Clonality was calculated as 1 minus Shannon entropy normalized by log2 of the number of productive unique TCRs. Scalp TCRbeta sequences were cross-referenced with sorted blood CD4 and CD8 repertoires so that the CD4 or CD8 identity of scalp clones could be inferred. The table was pulled from immuneACCESS by TCRdb, which kept in-frame rearrangements only. Such tables lose some clones; where checked, under half of the loss comes from unresolved V genes, and the rest has no known cause. That table furnishes V, J and clone size, whereas the DNA furnished D and trimming. In this sample the table shows some 100,000 clones, about 60% of which occur a single time. The top ten constitute around 2.7% of the sample.

The V and J ends are trimmed by 4 bases and 7 bases, leaving 11 bases between them. In the germline V gene, CDR1 corresponds to SGHAT and CDR2 to FQNNGV. The CDR3 goes from the cysteine to the phenylalanine over 14 residues. Just CDR3 DNA is preserved here, 42 bases in frame from base 1. PBMCs were isolated by density centrifugation and stained for CD3, CD4 and CD8, and CD4+ and CD8+ T cells were sorted on a FACSAria. Scalp biopsies and blood samples were obtained from unaffected controls. A word on this clone: Its recognized antigen is unknown. Per-nucleotide qualities are absent, and no much larger clonotype sits a single base away.

The rearrangement combines TRBV11-2 with TRBJ1-6; the D gene is perhaps TRBD1, on 5 matching bases. The sequenced sample consisted of CD4+ T cells sorted from blood. This receptor was obtained from a human donor in good health. In nucleotides, the sequence is TGTGCCAGCAGCTCGGGACCGACCAATTCACCCCTCCACTTT. Its amino acids are CASSSGPTNSPLHF.